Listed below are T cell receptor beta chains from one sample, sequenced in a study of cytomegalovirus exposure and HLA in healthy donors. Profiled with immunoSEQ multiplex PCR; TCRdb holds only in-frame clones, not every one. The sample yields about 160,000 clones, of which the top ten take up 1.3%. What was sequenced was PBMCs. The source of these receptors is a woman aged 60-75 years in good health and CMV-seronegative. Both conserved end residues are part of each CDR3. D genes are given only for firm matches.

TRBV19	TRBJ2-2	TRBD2	CASTLSGLRLTGELFF	TGTGCCAGTACCCTCTCGGGACTACGCTTAACCGGGGAGCTGTTTTTT
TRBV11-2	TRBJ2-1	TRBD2	CASQQARRLAGGPNNEQFF	TGTGCCAGCCAACAAGCACGACGACTAGCGGGGGGGCCTAACAATGAGCAGTTCTTC
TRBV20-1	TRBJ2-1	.	CSLGDNEQFF	TGCAGTTTAGGAGACAATGAGCAGTTCTTC
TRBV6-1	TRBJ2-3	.	CASEEGTDTQYF	TGTGCCAGCGAGGAGGGCACAGATACGCAGTATTTT
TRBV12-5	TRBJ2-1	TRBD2	CATRRLAGDHEQFF	TGTGCTACCCGACGACTAGCGGGAGACCATGAGCAGTTCTTC
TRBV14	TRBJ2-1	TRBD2	CASSQGLAGRGFF	TGTGCCAGCAGCCAAGGCCTAGCGGGAAGGGGGTTCTTC
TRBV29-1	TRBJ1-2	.	CSTSPSGGDYGYTF	TGCAGCACGTCACCCTCGGGGGGTGACTATGGCTACACCTTC
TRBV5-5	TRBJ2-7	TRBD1	CASSPRQGGSYEQYF	TGTGCCAGCAGCCCTAGACAGGGTGGATCCTACGAGCAGTACTTC
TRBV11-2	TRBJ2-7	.	CASSLGLRGPDEQYF	TGTGCCAGCAGCTTAGGGTTGCGGGGCCCGGACGAGCAGTACTTC
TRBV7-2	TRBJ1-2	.	CASSLGLYGYTF	TGTGCCAGCAGCTTGGGACTCTATGGCTACACCTTC
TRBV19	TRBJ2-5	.	CASGEGGKGETQYF	TGTGCCAGTGGGGAAGGGGGAAAGGGAGAGACCCAGTACTTC
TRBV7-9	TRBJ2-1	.	CASSLGLPGGGEQFF	TGTGCCAGCAGCTTAGGTCTACCCGGTGGAGGTGAGCAGTTCTTC
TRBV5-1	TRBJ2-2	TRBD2	CASSTGLAGGTGELFF	TGCGCCAGCAGCACGGGACTAGCGGGGGGAACCGGGGAGCTGTTTTTT
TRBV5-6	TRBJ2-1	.	CASSSEIGGGSYNEQFF	TGTGCCAGCAGCTCCGAAATCGGGGGTGGCTCCTACAATGAGCAGTTCTTC
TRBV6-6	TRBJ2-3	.	CASSLGRYTDTQYF	TGTGCCAGCAGCTTGGGGCGGTACACAGATACGCAGTATTTT